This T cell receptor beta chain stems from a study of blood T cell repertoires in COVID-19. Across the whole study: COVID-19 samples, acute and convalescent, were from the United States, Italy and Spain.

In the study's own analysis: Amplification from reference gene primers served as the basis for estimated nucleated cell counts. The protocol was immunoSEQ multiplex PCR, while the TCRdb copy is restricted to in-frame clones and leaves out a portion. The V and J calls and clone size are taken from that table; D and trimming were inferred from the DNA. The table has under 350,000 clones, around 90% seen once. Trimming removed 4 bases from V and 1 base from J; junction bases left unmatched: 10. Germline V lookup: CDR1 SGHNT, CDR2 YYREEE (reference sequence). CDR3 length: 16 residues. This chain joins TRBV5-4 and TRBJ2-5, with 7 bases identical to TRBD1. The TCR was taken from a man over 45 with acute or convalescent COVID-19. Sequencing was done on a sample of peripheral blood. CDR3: CASSRGATGIQETQYF. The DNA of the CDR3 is TGTGCCAGCAGCCGTGGAGCGACAGGGATCCAAGAGACCCAGTACTTC.